This T cell receptor beta chain was identified during a study of blood T cell repertoires in COVID-19. Using immunoSEQ multiplex PCR, the repertoire was profiled, and TCRdb retains in-frame clones only, with some absent. The sample shows roughly 150,000 clones, around 84% of them seen only once. J lost 4 bases, V lost 4 bases, and 17 bases had no gene match. There are 18 residues in the CDR3. CDR1 SGHNT and CDR2 YYREEE come from the germline V gene (reference sequence). Sequenced: peripheral blood. The origin of this receptor is a woman between 45 and 65 years old with acute or convalescent COVID-19. V is TRBV5-4 and J is TRBJ2-1; 7 positions match TRBD1. The CDR3 DNA reads TGTGCCAGCAGCCCAGGACCCTACAGGGGAAAGTTATACAATGAGCAGTTCTTC. It codes for CASSPGPYRGKLYNEQFF.